These 5 T cell receptor beta chains were sequenced from one sample in a study of post-analysis software for immune sequencing data. Regarding the study as a whole: TRBV5-6, TRBV5-1 and TRBV20-1 belonged to a set of about 5 TRBV segments that were more frequent in patients than controls.

These receptors have no known antigen. TCR beta cDNA libraries included unique molecular identifiers. TCRdb ran MiXCR on the PCR reads and lists one entry per CDR3 protein. In the table there are roughly 430,000 distinct CDR3 sequences, about 40% of which are singletons. The sample was blood. Receptors originate from a girl aged 2-10 years with multiple sclerosis.

The chain uses TRBV5-1 and TRBJ2-1; D is unresolved. CDR3 size: 12 residues. Trimming left V 2 bases short and J 7 bases short, with 7 bases between. Per germline, CDR1 SGHRS and CDR2 YFSETQ. CDR3 DNA: TGCGCCAGCAGCTTACATTGGAATGAGCAGTTCTTC. Its protein is CASSLHWNEQFF.

This clonotype was seen a few times. The chain carries TRBV12-3 or TRBV12-4 and TRBJ2-4; TRBD1 is a possible D gene (6 bases). The germline V and J ends were trimmed by 7 bases and 1 base, with 17 bases remaining between them. CDR3 length equals 16 residues. CDR3 loop: CASMEAGVIAKNIQYF. CDR3 coding DNA: TGTGCCAGCATGGAGGCAGGGGTGATTGCCAAAAACATTCAGTACTTC.

The chain joins TRBV20-1 to TRBJ1-5; D unclear. This CDR3 has 14 amino acids. V lost 6 bases to trimming and J lost 2 bases, with 14 bases between them. In germline, CDR1 is DFQATT, CDR2 SNEGSKA (reference sequence). CDR3 sequence reads: CSALSPDGNQPQHF. In nucleotides, the CDR3 is TGCAGTGCCCTCTCCCCAGACGGCAATCAGCCCCAGCATTTT.

This clonotype was observed a handful of times. The gene calls are TRBV2 and TRBJ1-4; 9 nucleotides align to TRBD1. Germline trimming cut 6 bases from V and 8 bases from J; bases unmatched to any gene: 13. This CDR3 spans 16 amino acids. Per germline, CDR1 SNHLY and CDR2 FYNNEI. CDR3 loop: CASRAPGQGFREKLFF. The CDR3 region has the DNA TGTGCCAGCAGAGCACCTGGACAGGGGTTTCGGGAAAAACTGTTTTTT.

This clonotype was counted a few times. The rearrangement joins TRBV29-1 to TRBJ1-4; the match to TRBD1 covers 7 bases. Germline CDR1 reads SQVTM; CDR2 reads ANQGSEA. CDR3 size: 13 residues. V dropped 6 bases and J dropped 1; count of bases not matched to a gene: 2. CDR3 DNA sequence: TGCAGCGTGCGACAGGGAACTAATGAAAAACTGTTTTTT. It codes for CSVRQGTNEKLFF.